The subject of this entry is one T cell receptor beta chain. Participants reported their clinical history, and cohort assignment relied on those reports. The data were produced by immunoSEQ multiplex PCR, yet TCRdb's version contains in-frame clones alone and is incomplete. The table includes 250,000 or so clones, 80% to 95% detected once. This record comes from a study of blood T cell repertoires in COVID-19. Overall study context: Researchers got acute and convalescent COVID-19 samples from the United States, Italy and Spain.

This CDR3 contains 16 residues. The V end was cut by 2 bases, the J end by 4 bases, with 15 bases between. The V gene's germline CDR1 is LNHDA and CDR2 SQIVND (reference sequence). The V and J genes are TRBV19 and TRBJ2-1; D might be TRBD1 (5 bases). Material for sequencing was PBMCs or T cells enriched from blood (not recorded which). The TCR was taken from a middle-aged man who had been exposed to COVID-19. CDR3 residues: CASSINDRTTYNEQFF. The CDR3 coding sequence is TGTGCCAGTAGTATAAATGACAGAACGACTTACAATGAGCAGTTCTTC. The entire variable domain, with the rest obtained from reference TRBV19 and TRBJ2-1, is as follows: DGGITQSPKYLFRKEGQNVTLSCEQNLNHDAMYWYRQDPGQGLRLIYYSQIVNDFQKGDIAEGYSVSREKKESFPLTVTSAQKNPTAFYLCASSINDRTTYNEQFFGPGTRLTVL.